Described below is a single TCR beta chain sequence and its context. In the study's own analysis: Estimated nucleated cell counts came from reference gene primer amplification. Clones were sequenced by immunoSEQ multiplex PCR, and TCRdb holds only the in-frame ones, with some missing. The D gene and trimming were derived from the DNA, and the V and J assignments and clone size from that table. Here the sample spans tens of thousands of clones, roughly 84% being singletons. The data were taken from a study of blood T cell repertoires in COVID-19. About the study: The samples span acute and convalescent COVID-19 from the United States, Italy and Spain. T cells, B-cell-depleted T cells, or PBMCs provided the cDNA or gDNA that served as material.

This receptor was identified in a man aged 50 to 59 with acute or convalescent COVID-19. The source material was peripheral blood.

The CDR3 DNA is TGTGCCAGCAGCGGTAGACTAGCGGGGGATGAGCAGTTCTTC. Its protein is CASSGRLAGDEQFF. V usage is TRBV6-5 and J usage is TRBJ2-1; 12 bases fit TRBD2. In germline, CDR1 is MNHEY, CDR2 SVGAGI. The CDR3 is 14 residues long. J gave up 8 bases and V 6 bases, and 5 bases lay outside the gene matches.